The 18 T cell receptor delta chains below all came from one sample that was sequenced in a study of γδ T cells in repeated Plasmodium falciparum infection. Bulk repertoires came from Vgamma9/Vdelta2+ or Vdelta2-negative gammadelta T cells flow-sorted from PBMC. TCRdb re-called the multiplex PCR reads through CATT. Of around 46,000 delta-chain clones listed, 1.6% are singletons. Material for sequencing was gamma-delta T cells from blood. Receptors were obtained from a pool of human donors (malaria-infected and uninfected, not separated).

This clone was observed at least ten times. A much larger clone lies one base from this, so it may be a read error. This sample also contains other DNA sequences that code for the same CDR3. The chain combines TRDV2 with TRDJ1; no clear D. Germline assignment: CDR1 GEAIGNYY and CDR2 EKD. This CDR3 has 16 residues. The CDR3: CACDTLSPSHTDKLIF. The CDR3 region has the DNA TGTGCCTGTGACACGCTCTCTCCATCCCACACTGATAAACTCATCTTT.

Of note for this clone: A read error likely explains why the TCRdb protein, taken from a much larger clone, differs from this DNA's translation at residue 8; the protein shown is translated from the DNA. The chain recombines TRDV1 with TRDJ1, with 7 bases matching TRDD3. Here the J gene was assigned by germline matching of the DNA, as TCRdb has none. The trim removed 4 bases at V and 0 bases at J, leaving 23 bases unmatched. Germline CDR1 and CDR2: TSWWSYY and QGS. The CDR3 runs 21 residues. The CDR3 bases are TGTGCTCTTGGGGTTTCGCCTGCTCTATCTTACTGGGGATTTTACACCGATAAACTCATCTTT. Translating gives CALGVSPALSYWGFYTDKLIF.

Ten or more counts support this clone. The genes are TRDV1 and TRDJ1; 13 bases agree with TRDD3. CDR3 length: 21 residues. V shed 3 bases, J shed 0 bases, and the junction held 16 bases outside the gene matches. Germline loops: CDR1 TSWWSYY, CDR2 QGS. This CDR3 reads CALGDPPYTGGYADYTDKLIF. The CDR3 DNA reads TGTGCTCTTGGGGACCCTCCCTATACTGGGGGATACGCCGACTACACCGATAAACTCATCTTT.

Turning to this clone: A read error likely explains this, since a far larger clone differs by one base. The sample has other DNA sequences that encode this CDR3 too. The chain employs TRDV1 and TRDJ1, with D possibly matching TRDD3 (5 bases). TCRdb offers no J gene call, so here the DNA was matched to germline to obtain one. Germline V gene sequence: CDR1 TSWWSYY, CDR2 QGS. The CDR3 sequence is 19 residues long. V was trimmed by 0 bases and J by 3 bases, leaving 23 bases between them. CDR3 in amino acids: CALGELRAYPGRKADKLIF. The CDR3 DNA reads as TGTGCTCTTGGGGAACTCAGGGCCTATCCGGGGAGAAAGGCCGATAAACTCATCTTT.

This clone was picked up a small number of times. This DNA's translation and the protein TCRdb lists, from a much larger clone, do not match at residue 12, likely due to a read error; the protein shown is translated from the DNA. The J gene is TRDJ1, the V gene TRDV1, with 9 positions matching TRDD3. From germline, CDR1 is TSWWSYY and CDR2 QGS. The CDR3 is made up of 17 amino acids. V lost 4 bases, J lost 9 bases, and 18 bases stayed unmatched. CDR3 sequence reads: CALGAPVGLGDADELIF. The CDR3 DNA reads TGTGCTCTTGGGGCCCCCGTGGGACTGGGGGACGCAGACGAACTCATCTTT.

This clone showed up many times. A far larger clone is one nucleotide away, so this likely arose from a read error. The same CDR3 also results from other DNA sequences found in this sample. CDR3 coding DNA: TGTGCTTATAGGACCCCGGGCCTTCCTACCCCTCTATCGAAACTCATCTTT. Translating it yields CAYRTPGLPTPLSKLIF. This chain joins TRAV38-2/DV8 and TRDJ1, with TRDD2 identical over 9 bases. TCRdb offers no J gene call, so here the DNA was matched to germline to obtain one. V lost 3 bases, J lost 8 bases, and 17 bases stayed unmatched. The length of the CDR3 is 17 residues. The germline V gene has CDR1 TSESDYY and CDR2 QEAYKQQN.

With respect to this clone: The protein in TCRdb stems from a much larger clone and differs at residue 7 from this DNA's translation, likely a read error; here the protein is translated from the DNA. CDR3 DNA: TGTGCTCTTGGGGTGGTGGCCGATACCCCGCGGTTATACTGGGGTTATACCGATAAACTCATCTTT. Amino acids: CALGVVADTPRLYWGYTDKLIF. The chain combines TRDV1 with TRDJ1, with TRDD3 matching over 7 bases. The J gene is not listed in TCRdb, so it was assigned here from a DNA match to germline. This CDR3 spans 22 amino acids. V gave up 4 bases and J gave up 2 bases; unmatched junction bases: 28. CDR1 and CDR2 from the germline V gene are TSWWSYY and QGS.

In the case of this clone: The protein held in TCRdb is that of a much larger clone and does not match this DNA's translation at residue 3, likely because of a read error; the protein shown is translated from the DNA. This chain links TRDV1 with TRDJ1; 9 nucleotides agree with TRDD2. CDR3 length: 22 residues. CDR1 and CDR2 (germline): TSWWSYY, QGS. The CDR3 region is CAHGELPSYMGGGHSYTDKLIF. In nucleotides, the CDR3 is TGTGCTCATGGGGAACTACCTTCCTACATGGGTGGGGGTCACTCATACACCGATAAACTCATCTTT.

This clone appeared many times. The chain links TRDV2 to TRDJ1; no clear D. The CDR3 is 18 residues long. Trimming stripped 3 bases from V and 0 bases from J, with 22 bases between. Germline V CDR1 and CDR2: GEAIGNYY, EKD. CDR3 protein: CACDGVATAGTYTDKLIF. The CDR3 DNA is TGTGCCTGTGACGGGGTTGCTACTGCCGGAACATACACCGATAAACTCATCTTT.

Ten or more counts support this clone. This likely traces to a read error, being one base from a far larger clone. The sample contains more than one DNA sequence encoding this CDR3. This chain connects TRDV1 to TRDJ1; D gene uncertain. The V gene's germline CDR1 is TSWWSYY and CDR2 QGS. The germline V and J ends were trimmed by 3 bases and 0 bases, with 20 bases remaining between them. The CDR3 spans 18 residues. The CDR3: CALGERGRRALYTDKLIF. In nucleotides, the CDR3 is TGTGCTCTTGGGGAGCGAGGAAGGCGAGCGCTTTACACCGATAAACTCATCTTT.

This clone was detected only a few times. The protein held in TCRdb is that of a much larger clone and does not match this DNA's translation at residue 14, likely because of a read error; the protein shown is translated from the DNA. The chain combines TRDV1 with TRDJ1; 8 nucleotides match TRDD3. In germline, CDR1 is TSWWSYY, CDR2 QGS. The CDR3 is 18 amino acids. CDR3 nucleotides: TGTGCTCTTGGGGAAACAAAGGGATACGTTCTTGACACCGTTAAACTCATCTTT. Translation gives CALGETKGYVLDTVKLIF.

In the case of this clone: A far bigger clonotype differs at one base, so this is likely a read error. Other DNA sequences in this sample translate to the same CDR3. V is TRDV1 and J is TRDJ1, with D tentatively TRDD3 (5 bases). Matching the DNA to germline supplied the J gene, which TCRdb does not give. Trimming took 5 bases from V and 0 from J, leaving 19 bases between them. The germline V gene has CDR1 TSWWSYY and CDR2 QGS. The CDR3 spans 17 residues. DNA for the CDR3: TGTGCTCTTGGGAGGTATGAGGGGCTGGGAGACACCGATAAACTCATCTTT. Translating it yields CALGRYEGLGDTDKLIF.

As to this clone: A far larger clone is a single base away, which makes a read error likely. Other nucleotide sequences in the sample specify the same CDR3. The V gene call reads TRDV1; no J gene was called; TRDD3 reflects the table's D call only, with no check against the DNA. This CDR3 has 21 residues. CDR1 and CDR2 (germline): TSWWSYY, QGS. The CDR3 DNA sequence: TGTGCTCTTGGGGAACTTGGGGAGTACGCTGGGGGATACGCGTACACCGATAAACTCATCTTC. This encodes CALGELGEYAGGYAYTDKLIF.

This clone was counted ten times or more. V gene TRDV2 combines with J gene TRDJ1, with D tentatively TRDD3 (5 bases). The V gene's germline CDR1 is GEAIGNYY and CDR2 EKD. The V and J ends lost 0 bases and 2 bases respectively, with 12 bases between them. The CDR3 consists of 15 residues. The CDR3 DNA reads as TGTGCCTGTGACACCGTGGGGACGCTGACCGATAAACTCATCTTT. It yields the protein CACDTVGTLTDKLIF.

As regards this clone: The TCRdb protein comes from a much larger clone and disagrees with this DNA's translation at residue 12, likely due to a read error; the protein given here is derived from the DNA. The chain joins TRDV2 to TRDJ1; 8 bases match TRDD3. TCRdb supplies no J gene; here it was assigned by aligning the nucleotide sequence to germline. Germline values: CDR1 GEAIGNYY, CDR2 EKD. This CDR3 has 17 residues. The V and J ends lost 7 bases and 4 bases, in that order; junction bases with no gene match: 19. For the CDR3, the DNA is TGTGCCTGCGTGGGATTGGGAGGAGCTGGGGGAGACGATAAACTCATCTTT. It encodes CACVGLGGAGGDDKLIF.

Only a few counts were recorded for this clone. This likely came from a read error, as a far larger clone is one base away. Additional DNA sequences in this sample encode the identical CDR3. This chain links TRDV2 with TRDJ1, with D unresolved. TCRdb leaves out the J gene; it was filled in here by matching the DNA to germline. V gave up 1 base and J gave up 0 bases, with 14 bases separating them. CDR1 is GEAIGNYY, CDR2 EKD, per germline. The CDR3 contains 16 residues. CDR3 sequence (DNA): TGTGCCTGTGACACGCTCTCTCCATCACACACCGATAAACTCATCTTT. Its translation is CACDTLSPSHTDKLIF.

As regards this clone: The TCRdb protein, from a much larger clone, departs from this DNA's translation at residue 8, likely by read error; the protein shown derives from the DNA. J is TRDJ1 and V is TRDV1; D is unclear. No J segment appears in TCRdb, so it was assigned here by matching the sequence to germline. Trimming stripped 2 bases from V and 2 bases from J, with 18 bases between. The CDR3 spans 17 residues. The V gene's germline CDR1 is TSWWSYY and CDR2 QGS. CDR3 protein: CALGERPMGLFTDKLIF. CDR3 coding DNA: TGTGCTCTTGGGGAAAGACCTATGGGCCTGTTTACCGATAAACTCATCTTT.

With regard to this clone: TCRdb assigns this DNA the protein of a much larger clone, which departs from its translation at residue 12; this likely reflects a read error, and the protein shown comes from translating the DNA. Here the V gene is TRDV1, but the J gene went uncalled; the table gives TRDD3 as D, unverified against the DNA. Per the germline V gene, CDR1 is TSWWSYY and CDR2 is QGS. The CDR3 contains 18 residues. CDR3 coding DNA: TGTGCTCTTGGGGAACTATTTGGTCCTACGGGCTTGGGTATTAAGCTCATCTTT. Protein product: CALGELFGPTGLGIKLIF.